Listed below are T cell receptor beta chains from one sample, sequenced in a study of response to subunit inactivated influenza vaccine. TCRdb reprocessed the RT-PCR reads via MiXCR and lists one record per CDR3 protein. The data hold more than 400,000 distinct CDR3 sequences, with around 7.7% observed a single time. Sequenced here: PBMCs from blood, sampled roughly 24 months after vaccination. These receptors all stem from a man aged 45 to 70 who received an inactivated influenza vaccine. The CDR3 runs from the conserved cysteine through the conserved F or W. Fields, in order: V gene, D gene, CDR3 protein. The D gene is left open where the match is weak.

V gene: TRBV7-2; D gene: -; CDR3 protein: CAARTPGRGPNTGELFF
V gene: TRBV20-1; D gene: TRBD1; CDR3 protein: CSARRQGANGELFF
V gene: TRBV20-1; D gene: TRBD2; CDR3 protein: CSAKTGTSGNIKQYF
V gene: TRBV12-3/TRBV12-4; D gene: -; CDR3 protein: CASSFGPSGYSPLHF
V gene: TRBV9; D gene: -; CDR3 protein: CASSVLGVSSGTEAFF
V gene: TRBV28; D gene: TRBD1; CDR3 protein: CASSLLVGTGYNQPQHF
V gene: TRBV20-1; D gene: TRBD2; CDR3 protein: CSARSGTSYNEQFF
V gene: TRBV5-1; D gene: -; CDR3 protein: CASSLDGTRLEAFF
V gene: TRBV7-2; D gene: -; CDR3 protein: CASSFTLNQPQHF
V gene: TRBV12-3/TRBV12-4; D gene: TRBD1; CDR3 protein: CASSDDRVHYEQYF
V gene: TRBV6-5; D gene: -; CDR3 protein: CASSYRDGELFF
V gene: TRBV2; D gene: -; CDR3 protein: CASSVARNEQFF
V gene: TRBV5-1; D gene: TRBD1; CDR3 protein: CASGQGTGELFF
V gene: TRBV2; D gene: TRBD2; CDR3 protein: CASSEERGQYEQYF
V gene: TRBV27; D gene: -; CDR3 protein: CASSLTRVQGEQYF
V gene: TRBV6-2/TRBV6-3; D gene: -; CDR3 protein: CASSWGSATEAFF
V gene: TRBV20-1; D gene: -; CDR3 protein: CSAPTDMGEQYF
V gene: TRBV10-3; D gene: TRBD1; CDR3 protein: CAISGPTGGGYEQYF
V gene: TRBV27; D gene: -; CDR3 protein: CASSQTPGYGYTF
V gene: TRBV6-1; D gene: TRBD2; CDR3 protein: CASRLGTSFTDTQYF
V gene: TRBV5-1; D gene: -; CDR3 protein: CASSPGTSTSGQYF
V gene: TRBV10-3; D gene: -; CDR3 protein: CAIGDSSLGVSHYEQYF
V gene: TRBV20-1; D gene: -; CDR3 protein: CSADRGPPQETQYF
V gene: TRBV7-9; D gene: TRBD1; CDR3 protein: CASSFHRGYAEAFF
V gene: TRBV5-1; D gene: -; CDR3 protein: CASSLGLGYTF
V gene: TRBV7-8; D gene: -; CDR3 protein: CASSLYPGYQFF
V gene: TRBV3-1; D gene: -; CDR3 protein: CASSQVLVNEQFF